This T cell receptor (beta chain) was retrieved from a study of a mutant IDH1 vaccine in newly diagnosed glioma. As for the study in general: Vaccination was launched 4-6 weeks after radiotherapy alone, or with temozolomide cycles. At week 35 came visit V12, and visit V13 followed at week 47.

As concerns this clone: Its antigen is as yet unknown.

Regarding time point: week 35, safety follow-up. Alongside topical imiquimod, each dose of vaccine comprised 300 ug of mutant IDH1 20-mer peptide. Libraries were prepared by immunoSEQ multiplex PCR; TCRdb keeps only in-frame clonotypes and omits some of them. In the table there are roughly 69,000 clones, 85% to 90% of which are singletons. Germline V gene data show CDR1 as SEHNR and CDR2 as FQNEAQ (reference sequence). The CDR3 totals 15 residues. This TCR was sampled from a man aged 30 to 45 with glioma. The rearrangement uses TRBV7-9 and TRBJ2-5, with TRBD2 identical over 14 bases. The last part of the DNA fits TRBJ2-7 better; the J call may be wrong. The sequences come from PBMCs, collected from a glioma patient whose treatment included an IDH1 peptide vaccine. CDR3 coding DNA: TGTGCCAGCAGCTTGACTAGCGGGAGGGGGTACGAGCAGTACTTC. Residues: CASSLTSGRGYEQYF.